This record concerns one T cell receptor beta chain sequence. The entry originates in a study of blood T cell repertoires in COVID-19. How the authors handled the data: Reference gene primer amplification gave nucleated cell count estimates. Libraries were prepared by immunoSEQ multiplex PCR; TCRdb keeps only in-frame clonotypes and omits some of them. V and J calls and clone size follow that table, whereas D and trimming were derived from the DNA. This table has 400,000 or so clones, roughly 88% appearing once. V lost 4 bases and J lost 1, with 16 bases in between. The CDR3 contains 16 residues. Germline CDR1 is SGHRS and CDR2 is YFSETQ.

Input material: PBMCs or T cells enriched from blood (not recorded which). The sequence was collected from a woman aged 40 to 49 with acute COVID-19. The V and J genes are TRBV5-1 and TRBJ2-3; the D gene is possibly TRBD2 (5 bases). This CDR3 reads CASSPQWEWGTDTQYF. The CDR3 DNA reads TGCGCCAGCAGCCCCCAATGGGAGTGGGGCACAGATACGCAGTATTTT.